These 27 T cell receptor beta chains came from one sample sequenced in a study of blood T cells in healthy people across ages. PCR was performed a second time for roughly 7 to 12 cycles using a sample-barcoded 5' primer and a J-beta primer mix. In TCRdb, the 5' RACE reads were re-called with MiXCR into one record per CDR3 protein. This table holds around 280,000 distinct CDR3 sequences, less than 30% found once. Sequenced material: blood. These receptors came from a woman in her 70s in good health.

This sequence joins TRBV6-2 or TRBV6-3 and TRBJ2-4; no clear D gene. Germline values: CDR1 MNHEY, CDR2 SVGEGT. Deletions cut 2 bases from V and 11 bases from J, with 13 bases between. This CDR3 has 13 residues. The CDR3 DNA sequence: TGTGCCAGCAGTTACGATGCTAGAAGTGTTCAGTACTTC. It is translated as CASSYDARSVQYF.

In this sample, this clonotype turned up a few times. The chain couples TRBV14 to TRBJ2-7; 11 nucleotides agree with TRBD2. This CDR3 has 15 residues. The germline V gene has CDR1 SGHDN and CDR2 FVKESK. Trimming removed 1 base from V and 5 bases from J; junction bases left unmatched: 4. In DNA, the CDR3 is TGTGCCAGCAGCCAAGGACTAGCGGGAAACAACGAGCAGTACTTC. This gives the protein CASSQGLAGNNEQYF.

The V gene is TRBV21-1, the J gene TRBJ2-2; the table's D call TRBD2 went unverified against the DNA. TRBV21-1 is assigned pseudogene status. The CDR3 is 14 residues long. The chain's CDR3 is CASSNVAASGELFF. The CDR3, as DNA: TGTGCCAGCAGCAATGTAGCGGCGTCCGGGGAGCTGTTTTTT.

This chain links TRBV25-1 with TRBJ1-4; no firm D call. Trimming left V 6 bases short and J 0 bases short, with 11 bases between. The CDR3 consists of 15 residues. CDR1 and CDR2 (germline): MGHDK, SYGVNS. Written as DNA, the CDR3 is TGTGCCAGCAGCCCAACTGGAGCAACTAATGAAAAACTGTTTTTT. This gives the protein CASSPTGATNEKLFF.

The rearrangement uses TRBV7-3 and TRBJ2-3, with TRBD2 matching over 7 bases. Unmatched junction bases numbered 10, after V lost 4 bases and J lost 0 bases. There are 17 residues in the CDR3. Germline CDR1 SGHTA, CDR2 FQGTGA. The CDR3 nucleotides read TGTGCCAGCAGCTCCCAGGGAGCGGGGCTAAGCACAGATACGCAGTATTTT. As protein: CASSSQGAGLSTDTQYF.

This clonotype was counted between two and nine times. The gene calls are TRBV20-1 and TRBJ1-6; 9 bases agree with TRBD1. This CDR3 region has 15 residues. Per germline, CDR1 DFQATT and CDR2 SNEGSKA (reference sequence). V was pared by 0 bases and J by 7 bases, with 4 bases of the junction left unmatched. DNA of the CDR3: TGCAGTGCTAGAGAGATCGGACAGGGGAATTCACCCCTCCACTTT. Its translation: CSAREIGQGNSPLHF.

This clonotype has a single count. The V call is TRBV7-9, the J call TRBJ1-2; unclear D gene. The germline V gene encodes CDR1 SEHNR and CDR2 FQNEAQ (reference sequence). V lost 5 bases and J 9 bases, leaving 13 bases between the germline ends. The CDR3 loop spans 12 amino acids. In DNA, the CDR3 is TGTGCCAGCAGCCGCCTGCCAATGAGCTACACCTTC. Amino acid sequence: CASSRLPMSYTF.

This clonotype was detected only a few times. The chain uses TRBV6-1 and TRBJ1-2; perhaps TRBD1 as D (5 bases). Germline loops: CDR1 MNHNS, CDR2 SASEGT. The CDR3 is 12 amino acids. Between the trimmed V and J ends, which lost 6 bases and 0 bases, there was a span of 5 bases. This chain's CDR3 is CASRTANYGYTF. The DNA of the CDR3 is TGTGCCAGCAGGACAGCTAACTATGGCTACACCTTC.

The chain recombines TRBV20-1 with TRBJ1-4; a possible D gene is TRBD1 (6 bases). The V gene's germline CDR1 is DFQATT and CDR2 SNEGSKA (reference sequence). Trimming removed 6 bases at V and 8 bases at J, with 19 bases between. The CDR3 extends over 14 amino acids. The CDR3 region is CSARGGLQGEKLFF. CDR3 in DNA: TGCAGTGCCAGGGGAGGTCTTCAAGGGGAAAAACTGTTTTTT.

This chain joins TRBV12-3 or TRBV12-4 and TRBJ1-5; D unclear. The CDR3 spans 13 residues. Trimming pared 6 bases from V and 6 bases from J, leaving 12 bases between. The CDR3 region is CASSPTDGQPQHF. CDR3 coding DNA: TGTGCCAGCAGCCCTACGGACGGTCAGCCCCAGCATTTT.

This clonotype was detected ten times or more. This chain connects TRBV9 to TRBJ1-6; weak D call: TRBD1 (5 bases). Trimming shortened V by 0 bases and J by 7 bases, and 11 bases separated the two germline ends. The CDR3 runs 15 residues. Germline-derived CDR1 and CDR2 are SGDLS and YYNGEE. CDR3 nucleotides: TGTGCCAGCAGCGTAGAAGAAGGGACCAATTCACCCCTCCACTTT. Translating gives CASSVEEGTNSPLHF.

The rearrangement uses TRBV5-1 and TRBJ2-2; D is possibly TRBD1 (6 bases). This CDR3 region has 14 residues. V was shortened by 1 base and J by 6 bases, with 10 bases between the two germline ends. Germline CDR1 is SGHRS and CDR2 is YFSETQ. The CDR3 loop reads CASSLIRGAGELFF. As DNA, the CDR3 is TGCGCCAGCAGCTTGATCAGGGGCGCCGGGGAGCTGTTTTTT.

J is TRBJ2-7 and V is TRBV7-2; D call uncertain. CDR1 and CDR2 (germline): SGHTA, FQGNSA. The V and J ends lost 1 base and 1 base respectively, with 8 bases between them. CDR3 length: 14 amino acids. CDR3 DNA: TGTGCCAGCAGCTTAGACATAACTTCCTACGAGCAGTACTTC. The encoded protein is CASSLDITSYEQYF.

This clonotype was observed a few times. The chain has TRBV13 and TRBJ2-3; possible D gene TRBD2, 6 bases. V gave up 2 bases and J gave up 5 bases, with 11 bases separating them. The CDR3 is 14 amino acids. The germline V gene has CDR1 PRHDT and CDR2 FYEKMQ (reference sequence). CDR3 nucleotide sequence: TGTGCCAGCAGCTTAAAGGCGGGACGAGATACGCAGTATTTT. It yields the protein CASSLKAGRDTQYF.

This clonotype was seen only a few times. This rearrangement joins TRBV20-1 to TRBJ2-5, with D unclear. Germline V gene sequence: CDR1 DFQATT, CDR2 SNEGSKA (reference sequence). The CDR3 totals 12 residues. The germline V and J ends were trimmed by 1 base and 11 bases, with 14 bases remaining between them. The CDR3 here is CSARVGVIEQYF. The CDR3 nucleotides are TGCAGTGCTAGAGTCGGAGTGATTGAGCAGTACTTC.

This clonotype was picked up a small number of times. This chain links TRBV2 with TRBJ2-1, with 9 bases aligning to TRBD1. The germline V gene has CDR1 SNHLY and CDR2 FYNNEI. J lost 9 bases, V lost 3 bases, and 9 bases had no gene match. This CDR3 spans 15 amino acids. CDR3 nucleotide sequence: TGTGCCAGCAGTGAGGGGGGACAGGGAAACGTTGAGCAGTTCTTC. This sequence encodes CASSEGGQGNVEQFF.

This clonotype has more than one count but fewer than ten. This chain joins TRBV6-1 and TRBJ1-5; D unresolved. The CDR3 length is 16 residues. Germline values: CDR1 MNHNS, CDR2 SASEGT. Deletions cut 7 bases from V and 0 bases from J, with 16 bases between. The CDR3 spells CASKQGKNYSNQPQHF. CDR3 nucleotide sequence: TGTGCCAGCAAGCAAGGCAAAAACTATAGCAATCAGCCCCAGCATTTT.

The chain is built from TRBV20-1 and TRBJ1-6; 8 nucleotides match TRBD1. Germline CDR1 is DFQATT and CDR2 is SNEGSKA (reference sequence). Unmatched junction bases numbered 10, after V lost 2 bases and J lost 10 bases. The CDR3 has 15 amino acids. The CDR3 reads CSARIGTGSNSPLHF. CDR3 DNA: TGCAGTGCTAGAATCGGGACAGGCAGCAACTCACCCCTCCACTTT.

This clonotype turned up a few times. The chain links TRBV12-3 or TRBV12-4 to TRBJ2-5, with 12 bases that match TRBD1. Gene TRBJ2-1 matches the end of the DNA better, so the J call may be wrong. This CDR3 comprises 14 residues. This CDR3 is CASRRGTGGGEQFF. The CDR3 DNA is TGTGCCAGCAGGCGAGGGACAGGGGGCGGAGAGCAGTTCTTC.

The chain joins TRBV20-1 to TRBJ2-4; 14 bases match TRBD2. The CDR3 length is 14 residues. Germline CDR1 reads DFQATT; CDR2 reads SNEGSKA (reference sequence). V was clipped by 5 bases and J by 9 bases; unmatched bases: 6. The CDR3 protein is CSAGTSGSHGIQYF. CDR3 coding DNA: TGCAGTGCTGGGACTAGCGGGAGTCACGGCATTCAGTACTTC.

Only a few counts were recorded for this clonotype. This chain links TRBV2 with TRBJ2-3, with 9 nucleotides matching TRBD1. CDR3 length equals 16 residues. Unmatched junction bases numbered 9, after V lost 8 bases and J lost 0 bases. Germline V lookup: CDR1 SNHLY, CDR2 FYNNEI. Here the CDR3 DNA reads TGTGCCAGCTCTGGAGGGGACAGGGCTAGCACAGATACGCAGTATTTT. The encoded protein is CASSGGDRASTDTQYF.

This clonotype was counted ten times or more. The genes are TRBV6-5 and TRBJ2-1; D is uncertain. This CDR3 is built from 11 residues. Trimming removed 2 bases from V and 7 bases from J, with 3 bases in between. Germline V gene data show CDR1 as MNHEY and CDR2 as SVGAGI. CDR3 amino acids: CASSYRNEQFF. DNA for the CDR3: TGTGCCAGCAGTTACCGGAATGAGCAGTTCTTC.

The CDR3 protein is CASRTGHGEVYEQYF. As DNA, the CDR3 is TGTGCCAGCAGAACGGGACACGGAGAGGTCTACGAGCAGTACTTC. This chain uses TRBV2 with TRBJ2-7; D possibly corresponds to TRBD1 (6 bases). CDR1 and CDR2 (germline): SNHLY, FYNNEI. Trimming pared 6 bases from V and 3 bases from J, leaving 18 bases between. The CDR3 sequence is 15 residues long.

The chain links TRBV6-5 to TRBJ1-1, with D possibly matching TRBD1 (5 bases). The germline V and J ends were trimmed by 6 bases and 5 bases, with 16 bases remaining between them. The V gene's germline CDR1 is MNHEY and CDR2 SVGAGI. The CDR3 is made up of 14 amino acids. The CDR3 DNA reads as TGTGCCAGCAGGCCAGACAGACGGGGGACTGAAGCTTTCTTT. Translated, it gives CASRPDRRGTEAFF.

The chain links TRBV18 to TRBJ2-3; D is possibly TRBD2 (5 bases). Between the trimmed V and J ends, which lost 2 bases and 9 bases, there was a span of 9 bases. CDR1 and CDR2 (germline): KGHSH, LQKENI. The CDR3 is 12 residues long. The CDR3 DNA sequence: TGTGCCAGCTCACCAAAAGCGGACACGCAGTATTTT. This translates into CASSPKADTQYF.

This chain connects TRBV20-1 to TRBJ2-4; no definite D call. V lost 1 base and J 0 bases, leaving 4 bases between the germline ends. The CDR3 runs 13 residues. CDR1 and CDR2 (germline): DFQATT, SNEGSKA (reference sequence). For the CDR3, the DNA is TGCAGTGCTAGAGCGGGAGCCAAAAACATTCAGTACTTC. This encodes CSARAGAKNIQYF.

This clonotype was observed many times. This rearrangement joins TRBV6-1 to TRBJ2-3, with a weak D call TRBD2 (6 bases). CDR3 length: 13 residues. In germline, CDR1 is MNHNS, CDR2 SASEGT. V was clipped by 7 bases and J by 5 bases, with 13 bases between them. The CDR3 is CASKTGAVDTQYF. CDR3 nucleotides: TGTGCCAGCAAAACGGGAGCAGTAGATACGCAGTATTTT.